This T cell receptor beta chain derives from a study of cytomegalovirus exposure and HLA in healthy donors. Trimming left V 1 base short and J 0 bases short, with 6 bases between. Germline V gene lookup returns CDR1 MNHNY and CDR2 SVGAGI (reference sequence). The CDR3 totals 14 residues. 60 Vbeta and 13 Jbeta primers were used in PCR. The table came from immunoSEQ multiplex PCR; TCRdb's copy has only in-frame clones and leaves some out. The table records fewer than 130,000 clones, roughly three quarters of them present only once. This clone was recorded a few times. This receptor was obtained from a man aged 25 to 40 in good health and CMV-seropositive. The chain has TRBV6-6 and TRBJ1-2, with D unclear. The sample taken for sequencing was PBMCs. The CDR3 coding sequence is TGTGCCAGCAGTTACTTGACTCCTAACTATGGCTACACCTTC. Translating gives CASSYLTPNYGYTF.